The 10 T cell receptor beta chains listed next were all sequenced from one sample in a study of radiotherapy plus CTLA-4 blockade in lung cancer. Libraries were prepared by immunoSEQ multiplex PCR; TCRdb keeps only in-frame clonotypes and omits some of them. The table includes roughly 15,000 clones, 72% detected once. Sample: peripheral blood, taken from a patient treated with radiotherapy plus ipilimumab. These receptors originate from a human donor with non-small cell lung cancer whose response to radiotherapy plus ipilimumab could not be evaluated.

This clone appeared many times. V gene TRBV6-1 combines with J gene TRBJ1-4; 8 bases are a match to TRBD1. Trimming at V came to 5 bases and at J to 5 bases, leaving 7 bases not matched to a gene. Germline V gene data show CDR1 as MNHNS and CDR2 as SASEGT. CDR3 size: 15 residues. CDR3 residues: CASSPSGGPNEKLFF. CDR3 sequence (DNA): TGTGCCAGCAGTCCCTCAGGGGGCCCCAATGAAAAACTGTTTTTT.

V usage is TRBV6-5 and J usage is TRBJ1-1; 10 nucleotides align to TRBD1. The germline V gene has CDR1 MNHEY and CDR2 SVGAGI. The trim removed 6 bases at V and 5 bases at J, leaving 6 bases unmatched. The CDR3 consists of 14 residues. CDR3 DNA sequence: TGTGCCAGCAGCCCGGACAGGGGGAGGACTGAAGCTTTCTTT. This codes for CASSPDRGRTEAFF.

This clone occurred a few times. The V gene is TRBV4-3, the J gene TRBJ2-2; 10 bases line up with TRBD1. V shed 7 bases and J 7 bases; nucleotides not matched to a gene: 9. This CDR3 has 15 residues. Germline assignment: CDR1 LGHNA and CDR2 YSLEER. The CDR3 region has the DNA TGCGCCAGCAACCAGGGGACAGGGGTATTCGGGGAGCTGTTTTTT. Encoded protein: CASNQGTGVFGELFF.

The genes are TRBV19 and TRBJ2-4; TRBD1 matches 7 bases. The CDR3 is 14 residues long. Looked up from germline, CDR1 is LNHDA and CDR2 is SQIVND (reference sequence). V lost 5 bases and J lost 3; bases outside the gene matches: 4. CDR3 in DNA: TGTGCCAGTAGTGACAGGGTTGGCAAAAACATTCAGTACTTC. This encodes CASSDRVGKNIQYF.

The rearrangement joins TRBV5-1 to TRBJ2-3, with 7 nucleotides matching TRBD1. Losses at the gene ends were 1 base for V and 2 bases for J; bases not matched to a gene: 4. The germline gives CDR1 SGHRS, CDR2 YFSETQ. The CDR3 is made up of 15 amino acids. The CDR3 DNA is TGCGCCAGCAGCTTGAGGGGGCTCTACACAGATACGCAGTATTTT. This sequence encodes CASSLRGLYTDTQYF.

The V call is TRBV29-1, the J call TRBJ2-2; the D gene is possibly TRBD1 (6 bases). Trimming took 6 bases from V and 5 from J, leaving 13 bases between them. The length of the CDR3 is 13 residues. Germline CDR1 and CDR2: SQVTM and ANQGSEA. CDR3 loop: CSVRAGVTGELFF. As DNA, the CDR3 is TGCAGCGTCCGGGCAGGGGTGACCGGGGAGCTGTTTTTT.

The chain employs TRBV6-1 and TRBJ2-2; TRBD1 might be the D (5 bases). The CDR3 consists of 13 residues. With 9 bases removed from V and 5 bases from J, the gap between germline ends came to 13 bases. Germline V gives CDR1 MNHNS, CDR2 SASEGT. The CDR3 loop is CASLDIPTGELFF. The CDR3 DNA is TGTGCCAGTCTGGACATCCCGACCGGGGAGCTGTTTTTT.

The chain recombines TRBV7-6 with TRBJ2-3; maybe TRBD2 (7 bases). CDR3 length equals 15 residues. V lost 4 bases, J lost 5 bases, and 16 bases lay in between. From germline, CDR1 is SGHVS and CDR2 FNYEAQ. CDR3 in DNA: TGTGCCAGCAGCTACCCCCGGGGGGCCATAGATACGCAGTATTTT. As protein: CASSYPRGAIDTQYF.

The V and J genes are TRBV18 and TRBJ1-6, with 8 bases identical to TRBD1. The CDR3 spans 14 residues. The trim removed 2 bases at V and 10 bases at J, leaving 4 bases unmatched. CDR1 KGHSH and CDR2 LQKENI come from the germline V gene. The CDR3 loop reads CASSPSGGDSPLHF. Written as DNA, the CDR3 is TGTGCCAGCTCACCATCAGGGGGCGACTCACCCCTCCACTTT.

In this sample, this clone turned up a few times. This sequence joins TRBV27 and TRBJ1-1; possibly TRBD1 for D (6 bases). V lost 8 bases and J 7 bases, leaving 20 bases between the germline ends. CDR1 is MNHEY, CDR2 SMNVEV, per germline (reference sequence). The CDR3 consists of 14 residues. The CDR3 nucleotides read TGTGCCAGCGCCTGGAGGTTGGGGGACAATGAAGCTTTCTTT. It specifies CASAWRLGDNEAFF.